These T cell receptor beta chains were read from a single sample in a study of shared clonotypes between healthy human individuals. Profiling relied on immunoSEQ multiplex PCR, and the TCRdb table lists in-frame clones only, not all of them. The profile shows about 2.2 million clones, 93% of them singletons. The material sequenced was naive CD8+ T cells from PBMCs. The receptor source for this set is a man between 18 and 29 years old in good health. Some clones in this sample may be carry-over from other donors' samples. Both conserved end residues are trimmed from each CDR3. The size field is filled for only some rows; it gives once, few, many or a size class.

TRBJ1-1,.,TRBV10-1,ASNGEVGLAEAF
TRBJ2-3,.,TRBV11-2,ASSSWTFGDDTQY
TRBJ1-5,.,TRBV28,ASSLGFSNQPQH
TRBJ2-1,.,TRBV9,ASSVDPRVNSEAF
TRBJ2-7,.,TRBV10-1,ASSEAKTGNPYEQY
TRBJ2-3,.,TRBV6-1,ASTGGFSTDTQY
TRBJ1-1,.,TRBV19,ASSIDLETAPMNTEAF
TRBJ2-7,.,TRBV6-5,ASSYAQGASYEQY
TRBJ2-7,.,TRBV27,ASSFQGYYYEQY
TRBJ2-1,.,TRBV6-5,ASTDRASGGDEQF
TRBJ2-5,.,TRBV7-3,ASKTGTSGVQETQY
TRBJ2-5,.,TRBV6-1,ASSEGLAQETQY
TRBJ1-1,.,TRBV19,ASSMGAHLNTEAF
TRBJ1-2,.,TRBV18,ASLSGMGYGYT
TRBJ2-7,.,TRBV2,ASPGSKGPEQY
TRBJ2-7,once,TRBV10-2,ASRREGRPYEQY
TRBJ2-3,.,TRBV30,AWSVDWDTQY
TRBJ1-2,.,TRBV4-3,ASSVGGSPNYGYT
TRBJ2-1,.,TRBV7-9,ASSSGPGQGYNEQF
TRBJ2-7,.,TRBV10-3,AISERGTYEQY
TRBJ1-1,.,TRBV19,ASRSRGDNTEAF
TRBJ2-4,.,TRBV7-9,ASSLDSPIAKNIQY
TRBJ2-1,.,TRBV7-9,ASSPPGQAYNEQF
TRBJ2-2,.,TRBV28,ASSPGDRVIGLGTGELF
TRBJ2-3,.,TRBV11-2,ASSPRPPDTQY
TRBJ2-7,.,TRBV2,ASGAGRSDYEQY